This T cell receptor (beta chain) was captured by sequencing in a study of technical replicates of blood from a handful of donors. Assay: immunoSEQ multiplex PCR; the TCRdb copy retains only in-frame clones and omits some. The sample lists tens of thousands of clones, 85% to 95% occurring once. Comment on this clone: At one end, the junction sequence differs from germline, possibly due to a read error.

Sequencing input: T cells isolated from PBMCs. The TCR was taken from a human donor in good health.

DNA of the CDR3: TGTGCCAGCAGCCTAGCGGGGAGTGCCAATGAGCAGTTCTTC. The encoded protein is CASSLAGSANEQFF. V gene TRBV7-9 combines with J gene TRBJ2-1, with 9 nucleotides matching TRBD2. Germline lookup yields CDR1 SEHNR and CDR2 FQNEAQ (reference sequence). This CDR3 is built from 14 residues.